The 27 T cell receptor beta chains presented below share a single source sample, sequenced in a study of STAT5B mutations in CD4+ large granular lymphocyte leukemia. Generated by immunoSEQ multiplex PCR, the TCRdb table keeps only in-frame clones and is missing some. Seen here are about 38,000 clones, more than 70% observed once, and the top ten hold 0.55%. The sequencing input was CD4+ T cells from blood buffy coats. Source of these receptors: a human donor in good health.

This sequence joins TRBV11-1 and TRBJ1-5; 9 bases align to TRBD1. The J segment lost 4 bases and the V segment lost 6 bases, leaving 7 bases of the junction unmatched. Germline V lookup: CDR1 SGHAT, CDR2 FQDESV (reference sequence). This CDR3 spans 15 amino acids. The CDR3 bases are TGTGCCAGCAGTTCCGGGACAGGGAATAATCAGCCCCAGCATTTT. It translates to CASSSGTGNNQPQHF.

The gene calls are TRBV4-1 and TRBJ2-2, with D hard to call. Germline CDR1 is MGHRA and CDR2 is YSYEKL. Trimming shortened V by 1 base and J by 1 base, and 22 bases separated the two germline ends. CDR3 length equals 20 residues. CDR3 bases: TGCGCCAGCAGCCAAGTCCTATCCTTGAGACTGATTCTGAACACCGGGGAGCTGTTTTTT. It is translated as CASSQVLSLRLILNTGELFF.

V is TRBV7-2 and J is TRBJ1-1, with TRBD1 matching over 8 bases. The CDR3 totals 14 residues. The V and J ends lost 2 bases and 3 bases, in that order; junction bases with no gene match: 2. Per the germline V gene, CDR1 is SGHTA and CDR2 is FQGNSA. The CDR3 loop reads CASSLQTGDTEAFF. Here the CDR3 DNA reads TGTGCCAGCAGCTTACAGACAGGGGACACTGAAGCTTTCTTT. The full variable domain, rest sourced from reference TRBV7-2 and TRBJ1-1, is GAGVSQSPSNKVTEKGKDVELRCDPISGHTALYWYRQSLGQGLEFLIYFQGNSAPDKSGLPSDRFSAERTGGSVSTLTIQRTQQEDSAVYLCASSLQTGDTEAFFGQGTRLTVV.

The chain is built from TRBV6-6 and TRBJ2-2, with 7 bases matching TRBD2. This CDR3 has 15 amino acids. Germline assignment: CDR1 MNHNY and CDR2 SVGAGI (reference sequence). Unmatched junction bases numbered 10, after V lost 6 bases and J lost 6 bases. DNA of the CDR3: TGTGCCAGCAGGTCTAGCGGAGCCGGGCCCGGGGAGCTGTTTTTT. This codes for CASRSSGAGPGELFF.

This clone was counted between two and nine times. The J gene is TRBJ1-5, the V gene TRBV6-6; weak D call: TRBD1 (6 bases). The V and J ends lost 9 bases and 7 bases respectively, with 22 bases between them. Per germline, CDR1 MNHNY and CDR2 SVGAGI (reference sequence). The CDR3 is made up of 15 amino acids. The CDR3 loop is CASMTGEGYYQPQHF. The CDR3 DNA is TGTGCCAGTATGACAGGAGAGGGTTATTACCAGCCCCAGCATTTT.

CDR3 sequence reads: CASSLNNRDTQYF. In DNA, the CDR3 is TGTGCCAGCAGCTTAAATAACAGGGATACGCAGTATTTT. The V gene is TRBV7-2, the J gene TRBJ2-3; D perhaps matches TRBD1 (5 bases). The CDR3 sequence is 13 residues long. CDR1 and CDR2 from the germline V gene are SGHTA and FQGNSA. The V end lost 2 bases, the J end lost 6 bases, and 9 bases lay between the germline ends.

The chain joins TRBV11-1 to TRBJ2-1, with D maybe TRBD1 (5 bases). The CDR3 totals 13 residues. From germline, CDR1 is SGHAT and CDR2 FQDESV (reference sequence). The V gene lost 1 base and the J gene lost 4 bases, with 5 bases spanning the gap. The CDR3 protein is CASSLGQYNEQFF. DNA for the CDR3: TGTGCCAGCAGCTTAGGACAGTACAATGAGCAGTTCTTC. Variable domain in full (rest from reference TRBV11-1 and TRBJ2-1): EAEVAQSPRYKITEKSQAVAFWCDPISGHATLYWYRQILGQGPELLVQFQDESVVDDSQLPKDRFSAERLKGVDSTLKIQPAELGDSAMYLCASSLGQYNEQFFGPGTRLTVL.

The chain joins TRBV6-6 to TRBJ2-1; D gene unclear. The length of the CDR3 is 12 residues. Trimming stripped 5 bases from V and 4 bases from J, with 6 bases between. In germline, CDR1 is MNHNY, CDR2 SVGAGI (reference sequence). DNA for the CDR3: TGTGCCAGCAGTACCTTTTACAATGAGCAGTTCTTC. Protein: CASSTFYNEQFF.

The genes are TRBV7-9 and TRBJ1-2, with D tentatively TRBD1 (6 bases). The CDR3 is 15 amino acids. Germline-derived CDR1 and CDR2 are SEHNR and FQNEAQ (reference sequence). Trimming shortened V by 4 bases and J by 11 bases, and 23 bases separated the two germline ends. The CDR3 loop is CASSYLSTGILGYTF. The CDR3 bases are TGTGCCAGCAGCTACCTCTCAACAGGGATACTCGGTTACACCTTC. The full variable domain, completed using reference TRBV7-9 and TRBJ1-2, is DTGVSQNPRHKITKRGQNVTFRCDPISEHNRLYWYRQTLGQGPEFLTYFQNEAQLEKSRLLSDRFSAERPKGSFSTLEIQRTEQGDSAMYLCASSYLSTGILGYTFGSGTRLTVV.

J is TRBJ2-1 and V is TRBV7-9, with D possibly being TRBD2 (5 bases). CDR3 length: 15 amino acids. Germline V lookup: CDR1 SEHNR, CDR2 FQNEAQ (reference sequence). V gave up 5 bases and J gave up 0 bases, with 11 bases separating them. CDR3 sequence: CASSPDYFSYNEQFF. The CDR3 DNA reads as TGTGCCAGCAGCCCAGACTATTTCTCCTACAATGAGCAGTTCTTC.

The chain is built from TRBV29-1 and TRBJ1-2, with D possibly TRBD1 on 6 matching bases. Germline CDR1 reads SQVTM; CDR2 reads ANQGSEA. The CDR3 covers 13 residues. Trimming pared 5 bases from V and 4 bases from J, leaving 14 bases between. The CDR3 loop is CSVHATGSYGYTF. The CDR3 coding sequence is TGCAGCGTTCACGCGACAGGTTCCTATGGCTACACCTTC.

This clone showed up just a few times. The gene calls are TRBV7-8 and TRBJ1-2, with no clear D. The CDR3 covers 13 residues. The germline V gene has CDR1 SGHVS and CDR2 FQNEAQ. The V gene lost 5 bases and the J gene lost 3 bases, with 10 bases spanning the gap. The CDR3 sequence: CASSPRSDYGYTF. CDR3 coding DNA: TGTGCCAGCAGCCCCCGGTCAGACTATGGCTACACCTTC.

This chain uses TRBV9 with TRBJ2-3; 8 nucleotides agree with TRBD2. V was clipped by 2 bases and J by 7 bases; unmatched bases: 9. Germline lookup yields CDR1 SGDLS and CDR2 YYNGEE. This CDR3 contains 15 residues. The chain's CDR3 is CASSVERGGVNTQYF. The CDR3 region has the DNA TGTGCCAGCAGCGTCGAACGGGGGGGCGTCAATACGCAGTATTTT.

This chain connects TRBV9 to TRBJ2-5, with 14 bases matching TRBD2. The ends lost 1 base at V and 3 bases at J; junction bases unmatched: 2. Looked up from germline, CDR1 is SGDLS and CDR2 is YYNGEE. The CDR3 has 16 residues. In nucleotides, the CDR3 is TGTGCCAGCAGCGTATCGGGACTAGCGGGGGAAGAGACCCAGTACTTC. It encodes CASSVSGLAGEETQYF.

The chain has TRBV2 and TRBJ2-1; 7 bases are a match to TRBD1. The germline V gene encodes CDR1 SNHLY and CDR2 FYNNEI. V lost 4 bases and J lost 5; bases outside the gene matches: 5. This CDR3 contains 14 residues. The CDR3 DNA reads TGTGCCAGCAGTGGCGAGGGGGCCGACAATGAGCAGTTCTTC. Its translation is CASSGEGADNEQFF.

The V call is TRBV19, the J call TRBJ2-7; tentatively, D is TRBD1 or TRBD2 (5 bases each). With 1 base removed from V and 2 bases from J, the gap between germline ends came to 9 bases. The germline V gene has CDR1 LNHDA and CDR2 SQIVND (reference sequence). The CDR3 sequence is 14 residues long. The CDR3 sequence is CASSIGRGPYEQYF. The CDR3 nucleotides are TGTGCCAGTAGTATAGGACGGGGCCCCTACGAGCAGTACTTC.

The chain employs TRBV2 and TRBJ2-3; 9 bases map to TRBD2. Germline values: CDR1 SNHLY, CDR2 FYNNEI. Trimming cost V 1 base and J 3 bases; bases outside gene matches: 5. CDR3 length equals 16 residues. In DNA form, the CDR3 reads TGTGCCAGCAGTGAAGGAGCGGGAGGTGGTACAGATACGCAGTATTTT. Residues: CASSEGAGGGTDTQYF.

This sequence joins TRBV10-3 and TRBJ1-5; D gene uncertain. CDR3 size: 16 residues. Germline V gene sequence: CDR1 ENHRY, CDR2 SYGVKD. V was cut by 0 bases and J by 2 bases, with 11 bases left in between. The CDR3 nucleotides read TGTGCCATCAGTGAGTCTGGGCGCGAAGGCAATCAGCCCCAGCATTTT. It specifies CAISESGREGNQPQHF.

The chain links TRBV7-2 to TRBJ2-3, with 7 bases that match TRBD2. This CDR3 region has 15 residues. Germline CDR1 is SGHTA and CDR2 is FQGNSA. With 6 bases clipped from V and 0 bases from J, the junction kept 6 bases outside the gene matches. The DNA for the CDR3 is TGTGCCAGCAGTCCCAGCGGGATCAGCACAGATACGCAGTATTTT. Amino acid sequence: CASSPSGISTDTQYF.

This chain connects TRBV6-5 to TRBJ2-1, with D perhaps matching TRBD2 (5 bases). This CDR3 comprises 15 residues. Trimming removed 6 bases at V and 3 bases at J, with 15 bases between. Germline CDR1 MNHEY, CDR2 SVGAGI. This CDR3 reads CASRSGGLYYNEQFF. Written as DNA, the CDR3 is TGTGCCAGCAGATCCGGCGGGCTCTACTACAATGAGCAGTTCTTC.

There are a few counts of this clone. The chain links TRBV7-8 to TRBJ2-5; D perhaps matches TRBD2 (7 bases). The CDR3 covers 16 residues. CDR1 is SGHVS and CDR2 is FQNEAQ in the germline V gene. The V end was cut by 6 bases, the J end by 2 bases, with 19 bases between. CDR3 residues: CASRIGRGGRQETQYF. Here the CDR3 DNA reads TGTGCCAGCAGAATAGGGAGGGGGGGCCGGCAAGAGACCCAGTACTTC.

The chain joins TRBV5-1 to TRBJ2-4, with D tentatively TRBD1 or TRBD2 (5 bases each). The germline V gene encodes CDR1 SGHRS and CDR2 YFSETQ. The CDR3 extends over 14 amino acids. Trimming pared 0 bases from V and 5 bases from J, leaving 9 bases between. CDR3 region: CASSLAGTQNIQYF. The CDR3 DNA reads as TGCGCCAGCAGCTTGGCGGGGACCCAAAACATTCAGTACTTC.

The genes are TRBV7-9 and TRBJ2-3; TRBD2 matches 15 bases. The V segment lost 1 base and the J segment 7 bases; nucleotides outside the gene matches: 3. The CDR3 extends over 16 amino acids. Looked up from germline, CDR1 is SEHNR and CDR2 is FQNEAQ (reference sequence). In DNA, the CDR3 is TGTGCCAGCAGCTTAGGGACTAGCGGGGGGGCCAATACGCAGTATTTT. The encoded protein is CASSLGTSGGANTQYF. The complete variable domain, with remaining parts taken from reference TRBV7-9 and TRBJ2-3, reads DTGVSQNPRHKITKRGQNVTFRCDPISEHNRLYWYRQTLGQGPEFLTYFQNEAQLEKSRLLSDRFSAERPKGSFSTLEIQRTEQGDSAMYLCASSLGTSGGANTQYFGPGTRLTVL.

The genes are TRBV6-6 and TRBJ1-5, with 8 bases lining up with TRBD1. The ends lost 5 bases at V and 7 bases at J; junction bases unmatched: 10. Germline lookup yields CDR1 MNHNY and CDR2 SVGAGI (reference sequence). The CDR3 consists of 15 residues. CDR3 loop: CASSLPTGEVQPQHF. In nucleotides, the CDR3 is TGTGCCAGCAGTCTTCCGACAGGGGAGGTCCAGCCCCAGCATTTT.

This clone was counted only a few times. The chain couples TRBV6-1 to TRBJ2-1, with 10 bases aligning to TRBD1. V gave up 3 bases and J gave up 3 bases; unmatched junction bases: 5. The CDR3 sequence is 16 residues long. Germline loops: CDR1 MNHNS, CDR2 SASEGT. This chain's CDR3 is CASSEGQGTVYNEQFF. The CDR3 coding sequence is TGTGCCAGCAGTGAGGGACAGGGGACAGTCTACAATGAGCAGTTCTTC.

The gene calls are TRBV12-2 and TRBJ2-4. TRBV12-2 is a recognized pseudogene. The CDR3 covers 15 residues. CDR3 in amino acids: CASRHDWWGINIQYF. The CDR3 nucleotides are TGTGCAAGTCGTCACGACTGGTGGGGTATAAACATTCAGTACTTC.

This clone was seen a handful of times. V usage is TRBV19 and J usage is TRBJ2-2, with D hard to call. The germline V gene encodes CDR1 LNHDA and CDR2 SQIVND (reference sequence). Trimming left V 5 bases short and J 6 bases short, with 10 bases between. This CDR3 region has 13 residues. This CDR3 is CASSPGQAGELFF. In DNA, the CDR3 is TGTGCCAGTAGTCCCGGGCAGGCCGGGGAGCTGTTTTTT.